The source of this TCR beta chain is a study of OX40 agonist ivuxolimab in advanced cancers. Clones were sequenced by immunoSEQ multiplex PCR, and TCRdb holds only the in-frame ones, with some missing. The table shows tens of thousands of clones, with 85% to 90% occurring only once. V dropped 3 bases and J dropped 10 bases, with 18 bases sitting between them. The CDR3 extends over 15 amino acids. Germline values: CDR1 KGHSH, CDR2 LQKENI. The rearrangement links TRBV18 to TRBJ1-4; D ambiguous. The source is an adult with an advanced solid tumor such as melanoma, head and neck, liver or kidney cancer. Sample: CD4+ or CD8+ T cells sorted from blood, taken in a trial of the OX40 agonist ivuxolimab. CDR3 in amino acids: CASSPDGIKGGKLFF. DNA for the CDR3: TGTGCCAGCTCACCGGACGGCATTAAAGGAGGAAAACTGTTTTTT.